The 5 T cell receptor beta chains presented below share a single source sample, sequenced in a study of glioma-infiltrating T cells after dendritic cell vaccination. Assay: immunoSEQ multiplex PCR; the TCRdb copy retains only in-frame clones and omits some. The repertoire holds tens of thousands of clones, with 70% to 90% as singletons. This material consisted of blood, taken before dendritic cell vaccination. These receptors were taken from a human donor with glioblastoma.

V usage is TRBV29-1 and J usage is TRBJ1-5; the D gene is possibly TRBD1 (5 bases). Germline values: CDR1 SQVTM, CDR2 ANQGSEA. The CDR3 totals 13 residues. V lost 3 bases and J 6 bases, leaving 12 bases between the germline ends. CDR3 sequence (DNA): TGCAGCGTTGACGGGGGAGAAGGTCAGCCCCAGCATTTT. Translation gives CSVDGGEGQPQHF.

On this clone: Sequence at one end of the junction differs from germline and may be a read error. The J gene is TRBJ2-5, the V gene TRBV29-1, with TRBD1 identical over 8 bases. The V gene's germline CDR1 is SQVTM and CDR2 ANQGSEA. The CDR3 sequence is 14 residues long. The CDR3 loop is CSVEARGRGETQYF. CDR3 coding DNA: TGCAGCGTAGAAGCCAGGGGGCGAGGGGAGACCCAGTACTTC.

This sequence joins TRBV5-1 and TRBJ2-1; D perhaps matches TRBD2 (5 bases). Trimming removed 1 base from V and 5 bases from J, with 16 bases in between. The CDR3 is 16 amino acids. Germline CDR1 SGHRS, CDR2 YFSETQ. The DNA of the CDR3 is TGCGCCAGCAGCTTGCGATACCTTCGGGGTAACAATGAGCAGTTCTTC. Its protein is CASSLRYLRGNNEQFF.

The V and J genes are TRBV5-6 and TRBJ1-1; 7 bases line up with TRBD1. The germline gives CDR1 SGHDT, CDR2 YYEEEE. This CDR3 comprises 15 residues. J gave up 5 bases and V 4 bases, and 11 bases lay outside the gene matches. The CDR3 region is CASSPYRRGRTEAFF. CDR3 bases: TGTGCCAGCAGCCCTTATCGAAGGGGGCGAACTGAAGCTTTCTTT.

This clone is a singleton in its sample. This rearrangement joins TRBV19 to TRBJ2-5; 10 positions match TRBD1. Germline V gives CDR1 LNHDA, CDR2 SQIVND (reference sequence). The CDR3 length is 14 residues. The J segment lost 4 bases and the V segment lost 10 bases, leaving 9 bases of the junction unmatched. CDR3 bases: TGTGCCACCATGACAGGGGGCGCGGGAGAGACCCAGTACTTC. It encodes CATMTGGAGETQYF. Supplemented by reference TRBV19 and TRBJ2-5, the full variable domain reads DGGITQSPKYLFRKEGQNVTLSCEQNLNHDAMYWYRQDPGQGLRLIYYSQIVNDFQKGDIAEGYSVSREKKESFPLTVTSAQKNPTAFYLCATMTGGAGETQYFGPGTRLLVL.